Listed here are 30 T cell receptor beta chains from one sample, sequenced in a study of T cells in women clearing cervical HPV infection. The assay was immunoSEQ multiplex PCR, and TCRdb's table has in-frame clones only and misses some. This repertoire includes 30,000 to 45,000 clones. The sequenced material came from blood buffy coat. Receptors originate from a woman aged 18 to 75 with a cervical HPV16 infection that either progressed to CIN3+ or cleared (not recorded which).

On this clone itself: The DNA ends 3 residues before the CDR3 does, and the rest of the CDR3 is filled in from the germline J gene. The chain employs TRBV2 and TRBJ2-5, with D possibly matching TRBD2 (6 bases). V lost 4 bases, J lost 5 bases, and 17 bases lay in between. The CDR3 runs to 15 residues. Looked up from germline, CDR1 is SNHLY and CDR2 is FYNNEI. The sequenced part of the CDR3 DNA is TGTGCCAGCAGTGTCTCCCCTACTAGCTCGGAGACC. Protein product: CASSVSPTSSET. The entire CDR3 sequence reads CASSVSPTSSETQYF. The full variable domain, its missing parts supplied by reference TRBV2 and TRBJ2-5, is EPEVTQTPSHQVTQMGQEVILRCVPISNHLYFYWYRQILGQKVEFLVSFYNNEISEKSEIFDDQFSVERPDGSNFTLKIRSTKLEDSAMYFCASSVSPTSSETQYFGPGTRLLVL.

On this clone itself: Coverage ceases 3 residues before the CDR3 finishes, and the germline J gene fills in the end. The rearrangement links TRBV5-4 to TRBJ2-7; D gene uncertain. The V end was cut by 3 bases, the J end by 2 bases, with 15 bases between. Germline assignment: CDR1 SGHNT and CDR2 YYREEE (reference sequence). The CDR3 consists of 15 residues. This CDR3 is CASSSNVASPYEQYF. The sequenced CDR3 bases are TGTGCCAGCAGCTCCAATGTAGCCTCACCCTACGAG.

Points on this clone: The CDR3 end lies 3 residues beyond the end of the read and is filled in from the germline J gene. The chain combines TRBV7-2 with TRBJ1-6, with D hard to call. The germline V and J ends were trimmed by 5 bases and 8 bases, with 4 bases remaining between them. From germline, CDR1 is SGHTA and CDR2 FQGNSA. The CDR3 runs 11 residues. Incomplete CDR3 DNA: TGTGCCAGCAGCACTGATTCACCC. Encoded protein: CASSTDSP. The entire CDR3 protein reads CASSTDSPLHF.

Turning to this clone: The read terminates 3 residues ahead of where the CDR3 ends, so the germline J gene completes it. The rearrangement joins TRBV10-3 to TRBJ1-5; 11 nucleotides agree with TRBD1. The germline V gene encodes CDR1 ENHRY and CDR2 SYGVKD. The CDR3 has 14 residues. The ends lost 7 bases at V and 3 bases at J; junction bases unmatched: 2. Partial CDR3 DNA: TGTGCCATCAAGGGACAGGGGGACAATCAGCCC. This gives the protein CAIKGQGDNQP. The full CDR3 protein reads CAIKGQGDNQPQHF.

On this clone itself: The CDR3 extends 3 residues past the end of the read, so its final part is completed from the germline J gene. The V gene is TRBV4-2, the J gene TRBJ2-5; D is ambiguous. CDR1 LGHNA and CDR2 YNFKEQ come from the germline V gene. The CDR3 runs to 15 residues. The V end was cut by 0 bases, the J end by 3 bases, with 11 bases between. The CDR3 DNA, read in part, is TGTGCCAGCAGCCAAGATATGGCCTTTAAAGAGACC. It is translated as CASSQDMAFKET. In full, the CDR3 reads CASSQDMAFKETQYF.

Of note for this clone: The read halts 3 residues ahead of the CDR3 end, with the missing end drawn from the germline J gene. The chain uses TRBV20-1 and TRBJ2-1; 12 bases fit TRBD2. CDR1 is DFQATT, CDR2 SNEGSKA, per germline (reference sequence). CDR3 length: 14 amino acids. Trimming removed 6 bases from V and 5 bases from J; junction bases left unmatched: 5. The CDR3 sequence is CSAPLAGGDNEQFF. The CDR3 bases that were read are TGCAGTGCCCCACTAGCGGGAGGAGACAATGAG.

On this clone itself: The CDR3 end lies 3 residues beyond the end of the read and is filled in from the germline J gene. The chain recombines TRBV5-4 with TRBJ2-7; possible D gene TRBD1, 6 bases. With 6 bases removed from V and 6 bases from J, the gap between germline ends came to 22 bases. This CDR3 region has 15 residues. CDR1 and CDR2 (germline): SGHNT, YYREEE (reference sequence). The sequenced CDR3 bases are TGTGCCAGCAACGGTGGGTTAGCAGGGGCCTCCGAG. The encoded protein is CASNGGLAGASE. The entire CDR3 protein is CASNGGLAGASEQYF.

The sequenced CDR3 bases are TGCAGTGCTAAGACTAGCGGAGGGGTGGAG. Protein sequence: CSAKTSGGVE. The CDR3 as a whole reads CSAKTSGGVELFF. This chain uses TRBV20-1 with TRBJ2-2; 9 nucleotides agree with TRBD2. Coverage ceases 3 residues before the CDR3 finishes, and the germline J gene fills in the end. Germline V gene sequence: CDR1 DFQATT, CDR2 SNEGSKA (reference sequence). This CDR3 has 13 residues. Trimming took 4 bases from V and 10 from J; bases not matched to a gene: 7.

About this clone: The sequence runs out 3 residues before the end of the CDR3; the remainder is reconstructed from the germline J gene. This sequence joins TRBV19 and TRBJ2-1, with 13 bases matching TRBD2. There are 15 residues in the CDR3. Germline loops: CDR1 LNHDA, CDR2 SQIVND (reference sequence). The V segment lost 6 bases and the J segment 3 bases; nucleotides outside the gene matches: 2. CDR3 DNA, as far as it was read: TGTGCCAGTAGCTGGACTAGCGGGGGCTACAATGAG. Amino acids: CASSWTSGGYNE. In full, the CDR3 is CASSWTSGGYNEQFF.

As regards this clone: Read coverage stops 3 residues before the CDR3 terminus; the germline J gene supplies the remainder. The V call is TRBV29-1, the J call TRBJ2-5; D is uncertain. CDR3 length: 13 residues. Germline V CDR1 and CDR2: SQVTM, ANQGSEA. Between the trimmed V and J ends, which lost 4 bases and 5 bases, there was a span of 14 bases. The CDR3 DNA, read in part, is TGCAGCGTTGTAATCTCCGTCCTGGAGACC. Protein: CSVVISVLET. Given in full, the CDR3 is CSVVISVLETQYF.

With respect to this clone: The CDR3 extends 3 residues past the end of the read, so its final part is completed from the germline J gene. The chain uses TRBV20-1 and TRBJ1-3; D remains ambiguous. Deletions cut 0 bases from V and 0 bases from J, with 6 bases between. The CDR3 is 14 amino acids. The germline gives CDR1 DFQATT, CDR2 SNEGSKA (reference sequence). The CDR3 reads CSARERASGNTIYF. CDR3 bases read: TGCAGTGCTAGAGAGAGGGCCTCTGGAAACACC.

In regard to this clone: Read data end 3 residues before the CDR3 end; the end is taken from the germline J gene. J is TRBJ1-4 and V is TRBV30; no definite D call. This CDR3 is 13 amino acids long. From germline, CDR1 is GTSNPN and CDR2 SVGIG (reference sequence). Trimming removed 4 bases at V and 8 bases at J, with 14 bases between. The CDR3 bases that were read are TGTGCCTGGAACCGGGGTAGAGGCGAAAAA. Translated, it gives CAWNRGRGEK. The whole CDR3 sequence reads CAWNRGRGEKLFF.

Details on this clone: The read ends 3 residues shy of where the CDR3 ends; the end is completed using the germline J gene. The chain uses TRBV7-3 and TRBJ2-1; TRBD2 matches at 7 bases. Unmatched junction bases numbered 13, after V lost 5 bases and J lost 6 bases. There are 16 residues in the CDR3. The germline V gene has CDR1 SGHTA and CDR2 FQGTGA. CDR3 bases read: TGTGCCAGCAGCCCTGCCGGCGGGAGTTTCTCCAATGAG. Translating it yields CASSPAGGSFSNE. The full CDR3 reads CASSPAGGSFSNEQFF.

Notes on this clone: The read is 3 residues too short to cover the CDR3 end, so that end is filled in from the germline J gene. This sequence joins TRBV12-3 or TRBV12-4 and TRBJ2-2; tentative D call: TRBD1 (5 bases). V was clipped by 3 bases and J by 0 bases, with 8 bases between them. The CDR3 length is 15 residues. The CDR3 sequence: CASSFRTTNTGELFF. The CDR3 bases that were read are TGTGCCAGCAGTTTTCGGACAACGAACACCGGGGAG.

Concerning this clone itself: The read falls 3 residues short of the CDR3 end, and the missing part is taken from the germline J gene. V is TRBV4-1 and J is TRBJ2-2; 9 bases are a match to TRBD2. The CDR3 totals 17 residues. Per germline, CDR1 MGHRA and CDR2 YSYEKL. V was clipped by 1 base and J by 7 bases; unmatched bases: 10. CDR3 sequence: CASSQVGGGAFLGELFF. The CDR3 DNA, read in part, is TGCGCCAGCAGCCAAGTTGGCGGGGGGGCCTTCCTCGGGGAG.

As regards this clone: Read coverage stops 3 residues before the CDR3 terminus; the germline J gene supplies the remainder. The chain links TRBV5-1 to TRBJ2-5; 12 nucleotides agree with TRBD1. Germline V gene data show CDR1 as SGHRS and CDR2 as YFSETQ. The CDR3 runs 16 residues. Trimming cost V 4 bases and J 4 bases; bases outside gene matches: 8. Partial CDR3 DNA: TGCGCCAGCAGCCCAGGGACAGGGGGCTTTGTAGAGACC. The encoded protein is CASSPGTGGFVET. The full CDR3 reads CASSPGTGGFVETQYF.

A note on this clone: The read terminates 3 residues before the CDR3 end, so the remaining end is supplied by the germline J gene. The J gene is TRBJ1-3, the V gene TRBV6-2 or TRBV6-3, with D tentatively TRBD1 (5 bases). V was cut by 5 bases and J by 2 bases, with 10 bases left in between. This CDR3 comprises 14 residues. Germline V gene sequence: CDR1 MNHEY, CDR2 SVGEGT. CDR3 sequence reads: CASSGHLTGNTIYF. The sequenced part of the CDR3 DNA is TGTGCCAGCAGTGGACACCTAACTGGAAACACC.

The CDR3 sequence: CSANDGNGGGNEQYF. Partial CDR3 DNA: TGCAGTGCTAATGACGGTAACGGGGGGGGCAACGAG. The gene calls are TRBV20-1 and TRBJ2-7, with TRBD2 matching over 8 bases. The read stops 3 residues short of the end of the CDR3; the missing end is completed from the germline J gene. V trimming: 4 bases; J trimming: 5 bases; junction bases outside the gene matches: 13. Germline CDR1 and CDR2: DFQATT and SNEGSKA (reference sequence). The CDR3 runs 15 residues.

Judged by frequency, this clone is medium-sized. Coverage ceases 3 residues before the CDR3 finishes, and the germline J gene fills in the end. The V and J genes are TRBV29-1 and TRBJ1-1; D unresolved. Per germline, CDR1 SQVTM and CDR2 ANQGSEA. The length of the CDR3 is 13 residues. V gave up 4 bases and J gave up 3 bases, with 12 bases separating them. Incomplete CDR3 DNA: TGCAGCGTTGGACACCGTGTGGACACTGAA. Amino acid sequence: CSVGHRVDTE. The full-length CDR3 reads as CSVGHRVDTEAFF.

A word on this clone: Read sequence stops 3 residues before the CDR3 end, and the germline J gene provides the missing end. The sample holds other DNA sequences that translate to the same CDR3. V usage is TRBV7-2 and J usage is TRBJ1-1; D is ambiguous. The germline gives CDR1 SGHTA, CDR2 FQGNSA. V gave up 2 bases and J gave up 7 bases, with 5 bases separating them. CDR3 length: 11 amino acids. This CDR3 reads CASSLSVEAFF. CDR3 DNA (partial): TGTGCCAGCAGCTTATCCGTTGAA. The whole variable domain, filled in from reference TRBV7-2 and TRBJ1-1, reads GAGVSQSPSNKVTEKGKDVELRCDPISGHTALYWYRQSLGQGLEFLIYFQGNSAPDKSGLPSDRFSAERTGGSVSTLTIQRTQQEDSAVYLCASSLSVEAFFGQGTRLTVV.

Comments on this clone: The CDR3 is cut off 3 residues early in the read; its end comes from the germline J gene. The chain uses TRBV6-2 or TRBV6-3 and TRBJ2-3, with 10 bases lining up with TRBD1. V lost 8 bases and J lost 4; bases outside the gene matches: 6. From germline, CDR1 is MNHEY and CDR2 SVGEGT. The CDR3 length is 14 residues. CDR3 bases read: TGTGCCAGCGGTCCGGGACAGGGGTCAGATACG. Its translation: CASGPGQGSDT. The whole CDR3 protein is CASGPGQGSDTQYF.

Details on this clone: The CDR3 goes on 3 residues after the read ends, and that part is filled in from the germline J gene. V usage is TRBV7-2 and J usage is TRBJ2-7; no definite D call. Per germline, CDR1 SGHTA and CDR2 FQGNSA. This CDR3 has 13 residues. Trimming took off 2 bases at V and 4 bases at J, with 9 bases between the two ends. CDR3 amino acids: CASSLSFSYEQYF. CDR3 DNA, as far as it was read: TGTGCCAGCAGCTTAAGCTTTTCATACGAG. Together with reference TRBV7-2 and TRBJ2-7, the CDR3 gives the full variable domain: GAGVSQSPSNKVTEKGKDVELRCDPISGHTALYWYRQSLGQGLEFLIYFQGNSAPDKSGLPSDRFSAERTGGSVSTLTIQRTQQEDSAVYLCASSLSFSYEQYFGPGTRLTVT.

Concerning this clone: Read data end 3 residues before the CDR3 end; the end is taken from the germline J gene. The chain couples TRBV18 to TRBJ2-2; TRBD1 might be the D (6 bases). Trimming took 1 base from V and 4 from J, leaving 10 bases between them. The CDR3 contains 15 residues. Germline V CDR1 and CDR2: KGHSH, LQKENI. CDR3 sequence: CASSPRQEFTGELFF. The CDR3 DNA, read in part, is TGTGCCAGCTCACCACGACAGGAGTTCACCGGGGAG.

Worth noting for this clone: The CDR3 end falls 3 residues outside the read, so it is completed with the germline J gene. The chain is built from TRBV19 and TRBJ1-2, with TRBD1 identical over 9 bases. The CDR3 sequence is 16 residues long. In germline, CDR1 is LNHDA, CDR2 SQIVND (reference sequence). CDR3 in amino acids: CASSIKTGGLSEGYTF. The CDR3 DNA, read in part, is TGTGCCAGTAGTATCAAGACAGGGGGTTTGTCTGAGGGC.

Comments on this clone: Read data end 3 residues before the CDR3 end; the end is taken from the germline J gene. This rearrangement joins TRBV7-3 to TRBJ2-3; D possibly corresponds to TRBD2 (5 bases). The CDR3 runs to 13 residues. Trimming shortened V by 8 bases and J by 0 bases, and 9 bases separated the two germline ends. The germline V gene encodes CDR1 SGHTA and CDR2 FQGTGA. The sequenced part of the CDR3 DNA is TGTGCCAGCGCAGCGGCAAGCACAGATACG. Translating it yields CASAAASTDT. The entire CDR3 reads CASAAASTDTQYF.

On this clone itself: Sequencing ends 3 residues short of the CDR3 end; the germline J gene provides the rest. V usage is TRBV20-1 and J usage is TRBJ2-2; 9 bases agree with TRBD2. The CDR3 is 16 amino acids. After removal of 5 bases from V and 4 bases from J, the junction contained 11 bases not matched to a gene. The germline V gene has CDR1 DFQATT and CDR2 SNEGSKA (reference sequence). The CDR3: CSASTRTSVLTGELFF. The CDR3 DNA, read in part, is TGCAGTGCTTCCACCCGGACTAGCGTCCTCACCGGGGAG.

To note about this clone: The CDR3 end is not reached by the read, which stops 3 residues before it; the germline J gene fills it in. The chain uses TRBV11-1 and TRBJ2-5, with D uncertain. CDR1 and CDR2 from the germline V gene are SGHAT and FQDESV (reference sequence). The CDR3 contains 14 residues. V was clipped by 5 bases and J by 3 bases, with 13 bases between them. The CDR3 bases that were read are TGTGCCAGCAGCCTAGGTCCGTCTAAAGAGACC. It is translated as CASSLGPSKET. The full CDR3 sequence reads CASSLGPSKETQYF. Complete variable domain (other parts from reference TRBV11-1 and TRBJ2-5): EAEVAQSPRYKITEKSQAVAFWCDPISGHATLYWYRQILGQGPELLVQFQDESVVDDSQLPKDRFSAERLKGVDSTLKIQPAELGDSAMYLCASSLGPSKETQYFGPGTRLLVL.

Concerning this clone: The read ends 3 residues shy of where the CDR3 ends; the end is completed using the germline J gene. The chain has TRBV2 and TRBJ1-5, with a possible D match to TRBD1 (5 bases). Trimming shortened V by 6 bases and J by 5 bases, and 14 bases separated the two germline ends. The CDR3 has 14 residues. The germline CDR1 and CDR2 sequences are SNHLY and FYNNEI. The DNA read from the CDR3 is TGTGCCAGCAGCTCCCCCGAGGGGTATCAGCCC. As protein: CASSSPEGYQP. The whole CDR3 protein reads CASSSPEGYQPQHF.

In regard to this clone: The read comes to an end 3 residues before the CDR3 does, leaving the germline J gene to fill in the end. The rearrangement uses TRBV30 and TRBJ2-7; 11 bases agree with TRBD1. The CDR3 runs 13 residues. Per germline, CDR1 GTSNPN and CDR2 SVGIG (reference sequence). With 6 bases clipped from V and 2 bases from J, the junction kept 3 bases outside the gene matches. The DNA read from the CDR3 is TGTGCCTGTGGGACAGGGGGAACCTACGAG. Translation: CACGTGGTYE. The whole CDR3 sequence is CACGTGGTYEQYF.

The CDR3 sequence is CASSPNPGQGHNEQFF. The part of the CDR3 DNA that was read is TGTGCCAGCAGCCCGAATCCGGGACAGGGTCATAATGAG. The V gene is TRBV7-3, the J gene TRBJ2-1, with 9 bases identical to TRBD1. The CDR3 end lies 3 residues beyond the end of the read and is filled in from the germline J gene. Germline V lookup: CDR1 SGHTA, CDR2 FQGTGA. The V gene end was trimmed by 5 bases and the J gene end by 7 bases; junction bases not matched to a gene: 12. The CDR3 loop spans 16 amino acids.